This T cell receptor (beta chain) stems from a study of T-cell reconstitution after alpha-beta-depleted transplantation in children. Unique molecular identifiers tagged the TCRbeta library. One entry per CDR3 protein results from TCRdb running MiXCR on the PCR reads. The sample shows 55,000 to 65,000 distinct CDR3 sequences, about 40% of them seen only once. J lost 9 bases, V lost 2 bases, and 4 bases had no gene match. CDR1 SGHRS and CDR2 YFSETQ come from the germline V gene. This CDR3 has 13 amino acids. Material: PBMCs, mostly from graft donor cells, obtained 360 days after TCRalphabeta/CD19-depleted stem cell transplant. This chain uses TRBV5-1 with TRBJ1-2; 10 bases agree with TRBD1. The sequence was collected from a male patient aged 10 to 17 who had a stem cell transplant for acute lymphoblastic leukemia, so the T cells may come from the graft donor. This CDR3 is CASSLGQGESYTF. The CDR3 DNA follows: TGCGCCAGCAGCTTAGGACAGGGGGAAAGCTACACCTTC. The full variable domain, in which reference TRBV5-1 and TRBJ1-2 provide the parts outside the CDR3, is KAGVTQTPRYLIKTRGQQVTLSCSPISGHRSVSWYQQTPGQGLQFLFEYFSETQRNKGNFPGRFSGRQFSNSRSEMNVSTLELGDSALYLCASSLGQGESYTFGSGTRLTVV.